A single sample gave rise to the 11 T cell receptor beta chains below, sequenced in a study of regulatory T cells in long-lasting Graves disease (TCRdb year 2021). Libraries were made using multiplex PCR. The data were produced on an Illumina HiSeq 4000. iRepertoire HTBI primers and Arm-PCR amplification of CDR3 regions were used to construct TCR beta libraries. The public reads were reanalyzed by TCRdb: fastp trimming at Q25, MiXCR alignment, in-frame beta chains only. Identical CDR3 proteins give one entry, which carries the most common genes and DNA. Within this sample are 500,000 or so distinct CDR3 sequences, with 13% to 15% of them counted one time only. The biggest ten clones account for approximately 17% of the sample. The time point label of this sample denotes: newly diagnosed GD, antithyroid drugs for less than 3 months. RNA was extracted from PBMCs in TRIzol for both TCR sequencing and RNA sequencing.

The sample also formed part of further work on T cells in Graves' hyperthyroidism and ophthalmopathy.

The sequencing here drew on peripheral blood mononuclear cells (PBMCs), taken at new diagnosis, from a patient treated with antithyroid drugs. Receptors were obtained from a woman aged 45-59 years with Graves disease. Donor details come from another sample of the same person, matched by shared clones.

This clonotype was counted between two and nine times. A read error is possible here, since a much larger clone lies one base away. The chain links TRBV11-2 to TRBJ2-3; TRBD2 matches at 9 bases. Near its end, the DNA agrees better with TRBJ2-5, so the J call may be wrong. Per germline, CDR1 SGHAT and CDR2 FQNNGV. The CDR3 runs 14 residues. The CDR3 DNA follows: TGTGCCAGCAGCTCTAGCGCGGGAGGGGAGACCCAGTACTTC. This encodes CASSSSAGGETQYF.

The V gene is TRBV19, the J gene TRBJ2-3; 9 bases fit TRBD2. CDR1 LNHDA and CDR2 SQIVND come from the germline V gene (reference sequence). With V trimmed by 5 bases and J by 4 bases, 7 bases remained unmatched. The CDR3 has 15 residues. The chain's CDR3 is CASSSQAGGPDTQYF. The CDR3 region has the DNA TGTGCCAGTAGTTCCCAAGCGGGAGGCCCAGATACGCAGTATTTT.

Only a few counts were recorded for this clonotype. The CDR3 region is CATRLAGEIYEQYF. The CDR3, as DNA: TGTGCCACCAGACTAGCGGGAGAGATCTACGAGCAGTACTTC. This chain connects TRBV6-1 to TRBJ2-7; 12 positions match TRBD2. The V gene's germline CDR1 is MNHNS and CDR2 SASEGT. With 10 bases clipped from V and 3 bases from J, the junction kept 7 bases outside the gene matches. This CDR3 spans 14 amino acids.

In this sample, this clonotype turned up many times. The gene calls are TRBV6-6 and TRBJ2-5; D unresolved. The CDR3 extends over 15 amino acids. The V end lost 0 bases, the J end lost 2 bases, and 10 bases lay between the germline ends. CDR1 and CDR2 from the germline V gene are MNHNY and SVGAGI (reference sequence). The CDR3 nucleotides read TGTGCCAGCAGTTACTCGCCAGGAAGGCAAGAGACCCAGTACTTC. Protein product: CASSYSPGRQETQYF.

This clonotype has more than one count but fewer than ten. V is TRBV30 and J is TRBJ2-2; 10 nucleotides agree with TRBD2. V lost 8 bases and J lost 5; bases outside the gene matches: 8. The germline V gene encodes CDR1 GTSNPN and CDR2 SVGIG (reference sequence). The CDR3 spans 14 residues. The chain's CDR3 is CARAGGPGTGELFF. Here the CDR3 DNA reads TGTGCCCGAGCGGGAGGGCCGGGGACCGGGGAGCTGTTTTTT.

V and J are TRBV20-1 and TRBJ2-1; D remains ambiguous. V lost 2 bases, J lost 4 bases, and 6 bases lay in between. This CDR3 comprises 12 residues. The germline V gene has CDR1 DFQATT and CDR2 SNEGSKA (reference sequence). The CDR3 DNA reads TGCAGTGCTAGACAGCAATACAATGAGCAGTTCTTC. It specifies CSARQQYNEQFF.

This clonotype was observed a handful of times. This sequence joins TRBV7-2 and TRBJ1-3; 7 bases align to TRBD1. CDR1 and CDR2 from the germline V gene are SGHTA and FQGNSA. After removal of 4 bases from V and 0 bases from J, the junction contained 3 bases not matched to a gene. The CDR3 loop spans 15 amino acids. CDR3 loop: CASSSGTASGNTIYF. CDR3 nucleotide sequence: TGTGCCAGCAGCTCCGGGACAGCCTCTGGAAACACCATATATTTT.

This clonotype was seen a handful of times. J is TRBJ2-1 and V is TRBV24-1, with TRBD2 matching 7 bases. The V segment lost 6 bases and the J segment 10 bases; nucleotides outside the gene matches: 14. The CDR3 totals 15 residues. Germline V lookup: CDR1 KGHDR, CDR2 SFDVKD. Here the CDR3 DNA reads TGTGCCACCAGTTCTATTAGCGGGTTCCCAGGGGAGCAGTTCTTC. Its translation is CATSSISGFPGEQFF.

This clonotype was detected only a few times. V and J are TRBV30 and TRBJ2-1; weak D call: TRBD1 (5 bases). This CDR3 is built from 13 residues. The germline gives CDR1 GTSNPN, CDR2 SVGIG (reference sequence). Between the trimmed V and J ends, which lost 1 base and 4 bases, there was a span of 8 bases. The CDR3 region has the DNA TGTGCCTGGAGTGGGACACATTACAATGAGCAGTTCTTC. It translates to CAWSGTHYNEQFF.

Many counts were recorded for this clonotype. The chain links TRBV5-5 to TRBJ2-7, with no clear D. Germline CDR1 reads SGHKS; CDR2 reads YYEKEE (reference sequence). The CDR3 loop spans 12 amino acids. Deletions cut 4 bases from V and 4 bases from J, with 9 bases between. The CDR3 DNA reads TGTGCCAGCAGCAACGACGAATACGAGCAGTACTTC. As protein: CASSNDEYEQYF.

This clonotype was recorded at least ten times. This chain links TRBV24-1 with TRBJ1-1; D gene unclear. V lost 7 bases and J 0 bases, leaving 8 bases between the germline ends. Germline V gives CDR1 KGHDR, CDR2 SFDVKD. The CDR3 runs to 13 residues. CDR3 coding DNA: TGTGCCACCAGATCTACCATGAACACTGAAGCTTTCTTT. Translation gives CATRSTMNTEAFF.